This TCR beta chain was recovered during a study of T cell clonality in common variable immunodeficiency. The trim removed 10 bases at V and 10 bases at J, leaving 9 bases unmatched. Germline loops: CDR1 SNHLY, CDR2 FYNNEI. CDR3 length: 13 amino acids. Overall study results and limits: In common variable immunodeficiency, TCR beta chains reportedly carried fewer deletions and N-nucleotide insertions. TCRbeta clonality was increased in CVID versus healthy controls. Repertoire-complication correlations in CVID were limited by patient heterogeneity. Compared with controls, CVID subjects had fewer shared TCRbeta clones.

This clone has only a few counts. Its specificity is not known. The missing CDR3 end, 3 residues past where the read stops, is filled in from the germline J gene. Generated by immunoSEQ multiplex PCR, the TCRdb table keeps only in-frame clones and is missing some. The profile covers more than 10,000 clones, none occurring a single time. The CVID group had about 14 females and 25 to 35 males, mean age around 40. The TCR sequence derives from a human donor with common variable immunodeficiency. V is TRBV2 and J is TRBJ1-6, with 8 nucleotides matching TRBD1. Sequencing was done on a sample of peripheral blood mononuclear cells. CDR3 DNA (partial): TGTGCCACAGCGGACAGGGATGGCTCACCC. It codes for CATADRDGSP. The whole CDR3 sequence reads CATADRDGSPLHF.